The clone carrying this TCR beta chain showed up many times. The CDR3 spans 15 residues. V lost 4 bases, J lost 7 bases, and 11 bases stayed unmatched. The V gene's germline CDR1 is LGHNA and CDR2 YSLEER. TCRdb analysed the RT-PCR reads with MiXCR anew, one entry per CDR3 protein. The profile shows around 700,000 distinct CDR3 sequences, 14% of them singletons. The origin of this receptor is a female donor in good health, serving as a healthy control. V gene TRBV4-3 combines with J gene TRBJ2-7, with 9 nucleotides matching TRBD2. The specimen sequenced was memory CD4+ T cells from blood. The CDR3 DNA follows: TGCGCCAGCAGCCCGTTCGAGGCGGGAGGGCGAGAGCAGTACTTC. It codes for CASSPFEAGGREQYF.